This entry describes one T cell receptor (beta chain). Its antigen remains unknown. Since the CDR3 does not end with the conserved phenylalanine or tryptophan, this likely comes from a read error. It is unclear where the CDR3 begins or ends on the DNA, so no DNA is shown, and the CDR3 is as TCRdb lists it. The length of the CDR3 is 15 amino acids, counting both ends. Looked up from germline, CDR1 is SGHTA and CDR2 is FQGTGA. Each CDR3 protein gets one entry after TCRdb re-called the 5' RACE reads with MiXCR. The data show about 11,000 distinct CDR3 sequences, roughly 43% seen once. Before use, CD3+ T cells rested overnight in serum-free medium. This sample was included in a study of T cell repertoires and leukemia-associated antigens. Study-wide findings and caveats: Specificity and function of the expanded clones need further investigation.

This TCR was sampled from a female donor in good health. Sequenced sample: CD3+ T cells sorted from blood and cultured. The chain employs TRBV7-3 and TRBJ2-3; the D call TRBD2 from the table was never checked on the DNA. The CDR3 sequence is CASSLISGSTDTPYS.